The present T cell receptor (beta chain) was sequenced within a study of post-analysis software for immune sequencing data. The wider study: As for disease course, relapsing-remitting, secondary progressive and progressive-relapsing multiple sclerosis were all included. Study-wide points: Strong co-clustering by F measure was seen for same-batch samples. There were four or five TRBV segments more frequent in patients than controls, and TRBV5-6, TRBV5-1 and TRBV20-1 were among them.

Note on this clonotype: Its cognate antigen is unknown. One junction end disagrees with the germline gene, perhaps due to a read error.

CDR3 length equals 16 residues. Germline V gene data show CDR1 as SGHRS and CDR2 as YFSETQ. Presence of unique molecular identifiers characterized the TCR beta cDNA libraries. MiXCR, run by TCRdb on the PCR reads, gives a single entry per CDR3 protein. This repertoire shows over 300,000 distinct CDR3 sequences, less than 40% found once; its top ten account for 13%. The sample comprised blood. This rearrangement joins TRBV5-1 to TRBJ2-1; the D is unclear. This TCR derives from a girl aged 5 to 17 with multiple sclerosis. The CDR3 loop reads CAGSPSSERLYNEQFF. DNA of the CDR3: TGCGCCGGCAGCCCGTCGTCGGAGAGATTATACAATGAGCAGTTCTTC.